One sample yielded the 20 T cell receptor beta chains listed below, sequenced in a study of T cells in Graves' hyperthyroidism and ophthalmopathy (dated by TCRdb to the late 2010s). The method behind the library was multiplex PCR. Sequencing used an Illumina HiSeq 2000. The TCR beta CDR3 regions were amplified from RNA transcripts. A first-round RT-PCR of the TCR CDR3 used the HTBI primer set with the Qiagen OneStep RT-PCR kit. Using fastp at Q25 and MiXCR, TCRdb reprocessed the public reads and kept productive beta chains. Entries are consolidated by CDR3 protein sequence, retaining the most common genes and DNA. The sample contains about 580,000 distinct CDR3 sequences, 11% to 15% of them found a single time. The ten largest clones capture 5.8% of the sample. Material: blood. The receptors were sampled from a woman aged 30 to 39 with Graves' hyperthyroidism that later progressed to Graves' ophthalmopathy.

This clonotype has a count of ten or more. The chain couples TRBV7-3 to TRBJ1-1; perhaps TRBD1 as D (6 bases). The V gene lost 5 bases and the J gene lost 4 bases, with 17 bases spanning the gap. Germline assignment: CDR1 SGHTA and CDR2 FQGTGA. The length of the CDR3 is 15 residues. The DNA for the CDR3 is TGTGCCAGCAGCCATATGGGGGGGCACGGCACTGAAGCTTTCTTT. Residues: CASSHMGGHGTEAFF.

This clonotype has at least ten counts. The chain couples TRBV5-8 to TRBJ1-6, with D unclear. V lost 2 bases, J lost 8 bases, and 14 bases lay in between. Germline V lookup: CDR1 SGHTS, CDR2 YDEGEE. This CDR3 has 15 residues. This CDR3 reads CASSFLGERDSPLHF. The CDR3 DNA is TGTGCCAGCAGCTTTCTCGGGGAGAGGGATTCACCCCTCCACTTT.

This clonotype was seen at least ten times. The chain combines TRBV28 with TRBJ1-2; TRBD1 matches 9 bases. CDR3 size: 14 residues. Germline lookup yields CDR1 MDHEN and CDR2 SYDVKM. The V segment lost 8 bases and the J segment 7 bases; nucleotides outside the gene matches: 11. The CDR3 protein is CASGGQGRRLGYTF. For the CDR3, the DNA is TGTGCCAGCGGGGGACAGGGAAGAAGGCTTGGCTACACCTTC.

The rearrangement joins TRBV28 to TRBJ2-1, with 8 nucleotides matching TRBD2. V shed 6 bases and J 0 bases; nucleotides not matched to a gene: 7. This CDR3 contains 16 residues. The germline gives CDR1 MDHEN, CDR2 SYDVKM. The CDR3 region has the DNA TGTGCCAGCAGCTATTGGAGCGGGAGCTCCTACAATGAGCAGTTCTTC. The encoded protein is CASSYWSGSSYNEQFF.

This clonotype was seen many times. The chain combines TRBV7-8 with TRBJ2-5; the D is unclear. Germline V gives CDR1 SGHVS, CDR2 FQNEAQ. The V gene lost 3 bases and the J gene lost 5 bases, with 13 bases spanning the gap. This CDR3 region has 14 residues. CDR3 protein: CASSFSRLGETQYF. The CDR3 coding sequence is TGTGCCAGCAGCTTTAGTCGTCTGGGGGAGACCCAGTACTTC. The variable domain in full, with the rest retrieved from reference TRBV7-8 and TRBJ2-5, is GAGVSQSPRYKVAKRGQDVALRCDPISGHVSLFWYQQALGQGPEFLTYFQNEAQLDKSGLPSDRFFAERPEGSVSTLKIQRTQQEDSAVYLCASSFSRLGETQYFGPGTRLLVL.

V and J are TRBV5-1 and TRBJ1-1; D may be TRBD1 (6 bases). CDR3 size: 18 residues. Trimming left V 6 bases short and J 0 bases short, with 24 bases between. Looked up from germline, CDR1 is SGHRS and CDR2 is YFSETQ. The CDR3 bases are TGCGCCAGCACCTTCCGTGTCGACAGGTTTGATTTGAACACTGAAGCTTTCTTT. Amino acids: CASTFRVDRFDLNTEAFF.

This clonotype has a count of ten or more. This rearrangement joins TRBV6-1 to TRBJ2-3, with TRBD2 identical over 15 bases. V shed 4 bases, J shed 11 bases, and the junction held 7 bases outside the gene matches. The germline V gene has CDR1 MNHNS and CDR2 SASEGT. The CDR3 spans 15 residues. CDR3 bases: TGTGCCAGCAGTGTTCCCGGGACTAGCGGGAGGATGCAGTATTTT. This sequence encodes CASSVPGTSGRMQYF.

This clonotype was seen ten or more times. The chain has TRBV28 and TRBJ1-2; the D gene is possibly TRBD1 (5 bases). Looked up from germline, CDR1 is MDHEN and CDR2 is SYDVKM. V was shortened by 6 bases and J by 7 bases, with 18 bases between the two germline ends. This CDR3 has 14 amino acids. Here the CDR3 DNA reads TGTGCCAGCAGACAGAACACCCAGGGAAGTGGCTACACCTTC. Residues: CASRQNTQGSGYTF.

As regards this clonotype: This may arise from a read error, as a much more abundant clone is one base away. The V and J genes are TRBV3-1 and TRBJ2-5; weak D call: TRBD2 (7 bases). The germline V gene encodes CDR1 LGHDT and CDR2 YNNKEL (reference sequence). CDR3 length equals 15 residues. The CDR3 DNA follows: TGTGCCAGCAGCCATAGCACGGGGGGCCAAGAGTCCCAGTACTTC. Residues: CASSHSTGGQESQYF.

This clonotype was found once. This chain uses TRBV3-2 with TRBJ1-5. TRBV3-2 is shown as a pseudogene. The CDR3 covers 14 residues. As DNA, the CDR3 is TGTGCCAGCAGCCAGGGGTCCAGCCGTCAGCCCCAGCATTTT. It is translated as CASSQGSSRQPQHF.

This clonotype turned up a few times. The chain recombines TRBV28 with TRBJ1-3; TRBD1 is a possible D gene (6 bases). The V end lost 2 bases, the J end lost 0 bases, and 8 bases lay between the germline ends. Germline CDR1 and CDR2: MDHEN and SYDVKM. This CDR3 is built from 15 residues. CDR3 in amino acids: CASSLGQISGNTIYF. CDR3 coding DNA: TGTGCCAGCAGTTTAGGACAGATCTCTGGAAACACCATATATTTT.

Comments on this clonotype: Being one base from a much bigger clone, this may be a read error. The rearrangement links TRBV15 to TRBJ1-6, with a possible D match to TRBD1 (5 bases). Looked up from germline, CDR1 is LNHNV and CDR2 is YYDKDF (reference sequence). CDR3 size: 19 residues. The CDR3 sequence is CATSRDTPGLSSYNSPPHF. The CDR3 coding sequence is TGTGCCACCAGCAGAGATACCCCGGGACTTAGCTCCTATAATTCACCCCCCCACTTT.

This clonotype was seen only a few times. This chain connects TRBV5-1 to TRBJ2-1; 7 positions match TRBD1. The CDR3 consists of 16 residues. Germline values: CDR1 SGHRS, CDR2 YFSETQ. V lost 4 bases, J lost 5 bases, and 12 bases stayed unmatched. The CDR3 region is CASSPSGGWSDNEQFF. The CDR3 DNA is TGCGCCAGCAGCCCATCAGGGGGATGGAGTGACAATGAGCAGTTCTTC.

This clonotype has a single count. At one end the junction does not follow the germline gene, possibly because of a read error. CDR3 DNA sequence: TGCGCCAGCGGCCAGGGGTCCTATGGCTACACCTTC. Its protein product is CASGQGSYGYTF. The rearrangement uses TRBV4-1 and TRBJ1-2; D possibly corresponds to TRBD1 (6 bases). CDR1 and CDR2 from the germline V gene are MGHRA and YSYEKL. The CDR3 covers 12 residues.

This clonotype came up many times. The rearrangement links TRBV12-3 or TRBV12-4 to TRBJ2-2; 7 bases agree with TRBD2. Unmatched junction bases numbered 5, after V lost 6 bases and J lost 1 base. There are 15 residues in the CDR3. In nucleotides, the CDR3 is TGTGCCAGCAGCCCAACGGGAGGGAACACCGGGGAGCTGTTTTTT. Residues: CASSPTGGNTGELFF.

Points on this clonotype: A much more abundant neighbour one base away suggests this may be a read error. The gene calls are TRBV5-1 and TRBJ2-1, with TRBD2 matching 9 bases. Germline V lookup: CDR1 SGHRS, CDR2 YFSETQ. The CDR3 is made up of 22 amino acids. The CDR3 DNA follows: TGCGCCAGCACCCGGTTCCTAGCGGGAAGTAGGAGAGCCGATAGCTCCTACAGTGAGCAGTTCTTC. The encoded protein is CASTRFLAGSRRADSSYSEQFF. The full variable domain, in which reference TRBV5-1 and TRBJ2-1 provide the parts outside the CDR3, is KAGVTQTPRYLIKTRGQQVTLSCSPISGHRSVSWYQQTPGQGLQFLFEYFSETQRNKGNFPGRFSGRQFSNSRSEMNVSTLELGDSALYLCASTRFLAGSRRADSSYSEQFFGPGTRLTVL.

The chain carries TRBV28 and TRBJ1-2; D call uncertain. V gave up 1 base and J gave up 1 base, with 13 bases separating them. The CDR3 has 16 residues. Germline V gene lookup returns CDR1 MDHEN and CDR2 SYDVKM. The CDR3 region has the DNA TGTGCCAGCAGTTTATTTATGATCGGGCTTAACTATGGCTACACCTTC. Its protein product is CASSLFMIGLNYGYTF.

This clonotype was observed a few times. This chain uses TRBV19 with TRBJ1-5; the D gene is possibly TRBD1 (5 bases). The germline V gene has CDR1 LNHDA and CDR2 SQIVND (reference sequence). V was clipped by 5 bases and J by 1 base, with 12 bases between them. The CDR3 totals 15 residues. CDR3 bases: TGTGCCAGTAGTGTTGGTAGGGACAGCAATCAGCCCCAGCATTTT. It encodes CASSVGRDSNQPQHF.

This clonotype was picked up many times. The V call is TRBV18, the J call TRBJ2-1; TRBD1 matches at 7 bases. This CDR3 is built from 15 residues. The germline gives CDR1 KGHSH, CDR2 LQKENI. Trimming cost V 8 bases and J 3 bases; bases outside gene matches: 10. The CDR3 nucleotides are TGTGCCAGCAGTCTACAGGGGCCTGGCTACAATGAGCAGTTCTTC. Its protein is CASSLQGPGYNEQFF.

A remark on this clonotype: A single base separates this from a much larger clone, so it may be a read error. This chain links TRBV6-5 with TRBJ2-5; D might be TRBD1 or TRBD2, each matching 5 bases. Germline V gene data show CDR1 as MNHEY and CDR2 as SVGAGI. The CDR3 runs 15 residues. V lost 2 bases, J lost 5 bases, and 15 bases lay in between. The CDR3 coding sequence is TGTGCCAGCAGTTACGGAGGCCAGGGCCATGAGACCCAGTACTTC. It is translated as CASSYGGQGHETQYF.